Below, 3 T cell receptor beta chains from the same sample are listed, as sequenced in a study of shared clonotypes between healthy human individuals. Assay: immunoSEQ multiplex PCR; the TCRdb copy retains only in-frame clones and omits some. The repertoire holds about 2 million clones, with roughly 94% as singletons. The specimen was naive CD4+ T cells sorted from blood. The subset: CD45RA+ positively selected. The receptors were gathered from a man between 18 and 29 years old in good health.

The V gene is TRBV4-1, the J gene TRBJ2-7; D may correspond to TRBD1 or TRBD2 (7 bases each). Germline assignment: CDR1 MGHRA and CDR2 YSYEKL. V lost 1 base, J lost 9 bases, and 19 bases lay in between. This CDR3 contains 15 residues. CDR3 DNA: TGCGCCAGCAGCCAAGGAGCGGGACAGACCCTGGGGCAGTACTTC. The encoded protein is CASSQGAGQTLGQYF.

V is TRBV7-9 and J is TRBJ2-7, with TRBD1 identical over 9 bases. Losses at the gene ends were 0 bases for V and 6 bases for J; bases not matched to a gene: 6. Germline V CDR1 and CDR2: SEHNR, FQNEAQ (reference sequence). The CDR3 is 15 amino acids. The DNA of the CDR3 is TGTGCCAGCAGCTTAGCGCTTACAGGGGGCGGCGAGCAGTACTTC. It yields the protein CASSLALTGGGEQYF. Full variable domain (remainder filled in from reference TRBV7-9 and TRBJ2-7): DTGVSQNPRHKITKRGQNVTFRCDPISEHNRLYWYRQTLGQGPEFLTYFQNEAQLEKSRLLSDRFSAERPKGSFSTLEIQRTEQGDSAMYLCASSLALTGGGEQYFGPGTRLTVT.

J is TRBJ2-2 and V is TRBV7-2, with D unresolved. CDR1 SGHTA and CDR2 FQGNSA come from the germline V gene. With 5 bases removed from V and 4 bases from J, the gap between germline ends came to 11 bases. CDR3 size: 14 residues. CDR3 in DNA: TGTGCCAGCAGCCGAAACCCCGTCACCGGGGAGCTGTTTTTT. Encoded protein: CASSRNPVTGELFF.